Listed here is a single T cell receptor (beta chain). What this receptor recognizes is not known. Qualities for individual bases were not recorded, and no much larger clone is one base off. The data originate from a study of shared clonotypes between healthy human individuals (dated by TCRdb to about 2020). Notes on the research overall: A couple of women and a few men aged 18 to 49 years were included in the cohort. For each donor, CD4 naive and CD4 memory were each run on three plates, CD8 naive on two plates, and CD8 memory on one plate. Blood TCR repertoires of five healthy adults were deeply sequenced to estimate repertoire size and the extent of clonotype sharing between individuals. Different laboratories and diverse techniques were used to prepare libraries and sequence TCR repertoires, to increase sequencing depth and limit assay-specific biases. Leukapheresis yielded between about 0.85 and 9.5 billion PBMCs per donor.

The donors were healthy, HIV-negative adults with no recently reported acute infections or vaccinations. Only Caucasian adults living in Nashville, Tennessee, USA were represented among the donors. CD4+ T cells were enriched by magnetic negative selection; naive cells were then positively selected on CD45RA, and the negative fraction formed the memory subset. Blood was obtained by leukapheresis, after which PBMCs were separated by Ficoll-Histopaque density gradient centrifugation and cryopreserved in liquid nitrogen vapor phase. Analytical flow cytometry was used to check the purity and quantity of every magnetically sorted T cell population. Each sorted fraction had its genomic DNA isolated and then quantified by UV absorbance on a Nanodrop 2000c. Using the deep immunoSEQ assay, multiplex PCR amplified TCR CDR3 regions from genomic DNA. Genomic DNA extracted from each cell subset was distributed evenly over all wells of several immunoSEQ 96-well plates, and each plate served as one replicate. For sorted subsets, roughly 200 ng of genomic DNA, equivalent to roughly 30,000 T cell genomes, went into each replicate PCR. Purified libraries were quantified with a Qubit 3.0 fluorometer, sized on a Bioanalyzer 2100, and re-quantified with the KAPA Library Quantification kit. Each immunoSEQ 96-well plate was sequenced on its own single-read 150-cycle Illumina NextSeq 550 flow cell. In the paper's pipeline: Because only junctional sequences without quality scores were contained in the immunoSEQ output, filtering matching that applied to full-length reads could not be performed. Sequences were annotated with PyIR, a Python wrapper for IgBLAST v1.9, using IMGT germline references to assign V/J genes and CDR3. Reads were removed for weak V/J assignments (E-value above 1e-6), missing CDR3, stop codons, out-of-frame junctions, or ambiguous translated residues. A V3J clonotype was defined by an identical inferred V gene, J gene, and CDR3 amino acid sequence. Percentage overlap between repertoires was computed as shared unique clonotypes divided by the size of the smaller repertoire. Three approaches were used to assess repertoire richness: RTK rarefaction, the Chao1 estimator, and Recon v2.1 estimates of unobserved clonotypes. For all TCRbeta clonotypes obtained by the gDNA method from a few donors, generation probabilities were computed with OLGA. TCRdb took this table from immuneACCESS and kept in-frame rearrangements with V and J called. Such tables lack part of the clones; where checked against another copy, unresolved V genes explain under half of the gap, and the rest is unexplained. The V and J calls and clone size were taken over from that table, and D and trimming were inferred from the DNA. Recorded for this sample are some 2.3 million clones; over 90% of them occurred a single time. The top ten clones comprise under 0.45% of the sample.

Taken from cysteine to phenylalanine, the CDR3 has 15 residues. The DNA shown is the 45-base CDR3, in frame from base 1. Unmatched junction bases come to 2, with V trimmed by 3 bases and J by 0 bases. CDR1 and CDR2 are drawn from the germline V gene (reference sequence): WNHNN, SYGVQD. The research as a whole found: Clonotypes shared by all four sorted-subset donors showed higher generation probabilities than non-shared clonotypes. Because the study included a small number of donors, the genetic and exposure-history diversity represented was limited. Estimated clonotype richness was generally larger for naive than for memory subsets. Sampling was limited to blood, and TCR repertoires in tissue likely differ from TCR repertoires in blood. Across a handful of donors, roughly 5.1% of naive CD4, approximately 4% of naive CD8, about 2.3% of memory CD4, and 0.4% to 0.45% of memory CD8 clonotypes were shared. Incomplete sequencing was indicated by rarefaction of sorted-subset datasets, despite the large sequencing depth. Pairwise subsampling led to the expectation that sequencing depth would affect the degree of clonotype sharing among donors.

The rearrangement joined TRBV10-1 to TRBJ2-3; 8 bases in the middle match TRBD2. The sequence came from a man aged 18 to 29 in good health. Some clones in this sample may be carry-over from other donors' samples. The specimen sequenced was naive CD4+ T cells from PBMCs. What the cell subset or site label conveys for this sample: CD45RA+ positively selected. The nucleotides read TGCGCCAGCAGTGAACTAGCGGCTAGCACAGATACGCAGTATTTT. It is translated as CASSELAASTDTQYF.